Included here is one T cell receptor beta chain sequence, with context. V lost 7 bases and J lost 0; bases outside the gene matches: 4. The CDR3 length is 14 residues. CDR1 and CDR2 from the germline V gene are SGHDT and YYEEEE. Per the authors' pipeline: Quantification of nucleated cells was approximated via reference gene primer amplification. This table comes from immunoSEQ multiplex PCR, and its TCRdb copy is limited to in-frame clones, with some not included. V and J calls and clone size are as listed in that table; D and trimming were resolved from the DNA. The profile shows about 160,000 clones, roughly 85% of them singletons. These data come from a study of blood T cell repertoires in COVID-19. About the study: The United States, Italy and Spain were the sources of the acute and convalescent COVID-19 samples. PBMCs, B-cell-depleted T cells, or T cells provided the cDNA or gDNA that made up the material.

The V call is TRBV5-6, the J call TRBJ1-2; 9 nucleotides match TRBD1. The receptor was derived from a man aged 40-49 years with acute or convalescent COVID-19. The sequenced material came from peripheral blood. The CDR3: CASLDRGANYGYTF. As DNA, the CDR3 is TGTGCCAGCCTGGACAGGGGAGCTAACTATGGCTACACCTTC.